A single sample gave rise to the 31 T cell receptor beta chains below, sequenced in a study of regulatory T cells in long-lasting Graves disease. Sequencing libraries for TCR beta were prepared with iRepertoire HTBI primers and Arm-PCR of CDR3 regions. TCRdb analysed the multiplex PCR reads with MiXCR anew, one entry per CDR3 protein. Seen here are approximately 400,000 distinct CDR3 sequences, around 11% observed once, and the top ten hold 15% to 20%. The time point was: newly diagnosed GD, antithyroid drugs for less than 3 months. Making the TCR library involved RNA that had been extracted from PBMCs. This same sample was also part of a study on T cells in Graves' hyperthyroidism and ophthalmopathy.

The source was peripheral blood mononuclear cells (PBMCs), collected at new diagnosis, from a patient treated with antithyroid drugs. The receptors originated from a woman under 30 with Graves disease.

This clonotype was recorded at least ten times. The CDR3 coding sequence is TGCAGTGCTAGTTCCAGGGCAGGGAGCAATCAGCCCCAGCATTTT. Protein sequence: CSASSRAGSNQPQHF. The chain recombines TRBV20-1 with TRBJ1-5, with D tentatively TRBD1 (5 bases). Germline-derived CDR1 and CDR2 are DFQATT and SNEGSKA (reference sequence). This CDR3 has 15 residues. Trimming removed 3 bases at V and 1 base at J, with 13 bases between.

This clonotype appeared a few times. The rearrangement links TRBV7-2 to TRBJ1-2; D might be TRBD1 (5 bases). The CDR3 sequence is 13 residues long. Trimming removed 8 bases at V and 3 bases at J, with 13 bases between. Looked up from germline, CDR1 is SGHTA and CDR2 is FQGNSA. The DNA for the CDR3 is TGTGCCAGCGGGCGGTCACAGGACTATGGCTACACCTTC. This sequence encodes CASGRSQDYGYTF.

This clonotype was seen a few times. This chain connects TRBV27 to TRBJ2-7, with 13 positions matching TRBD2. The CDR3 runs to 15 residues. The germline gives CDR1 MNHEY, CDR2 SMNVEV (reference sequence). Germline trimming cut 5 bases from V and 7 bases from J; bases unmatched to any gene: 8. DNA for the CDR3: TGTGCCAGCAGTCCGGGACTAGCGGGACCCGGGGAGCAGTACTTC. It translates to CASSPGLAGPGEQYF.

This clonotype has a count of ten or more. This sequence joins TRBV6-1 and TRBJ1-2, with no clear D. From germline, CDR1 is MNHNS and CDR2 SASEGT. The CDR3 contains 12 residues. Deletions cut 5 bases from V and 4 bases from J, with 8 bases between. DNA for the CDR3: TGTGCCAGCAGTCGGCTTGCCTATGGCTACACCTTC. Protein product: CASSRLAYGYTF.

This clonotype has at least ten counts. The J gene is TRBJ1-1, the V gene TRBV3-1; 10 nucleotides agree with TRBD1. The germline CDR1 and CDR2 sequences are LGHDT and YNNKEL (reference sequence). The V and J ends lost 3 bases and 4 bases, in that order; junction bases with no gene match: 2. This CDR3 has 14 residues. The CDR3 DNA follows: TGTGCCAGCAGCCAGGGACAGGGGAGCACTGAAGCTTTCTTT. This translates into CASSQGQGSTEAFF.

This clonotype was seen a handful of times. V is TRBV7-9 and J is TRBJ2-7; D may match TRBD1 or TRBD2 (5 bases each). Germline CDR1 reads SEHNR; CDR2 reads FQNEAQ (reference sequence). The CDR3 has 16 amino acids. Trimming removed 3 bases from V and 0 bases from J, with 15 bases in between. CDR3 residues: CASSFYEGRASYEQYF. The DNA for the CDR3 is TGTGCCAGCAGCTTTTACGAGGGGCGAGCCTCCTACGAGCAGTACTTC. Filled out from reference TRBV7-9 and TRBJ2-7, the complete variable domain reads DTGVSQNPRHKITKRGQNVTFRCDPISEHNRLYWYRQTLGQGPEFLTYFQNEAQLEKSRLLSDRFSAERPKGSFSTLEIQRTEQGDSAMYLCASSFYEGRASYEQYFGPGTRLTVT.

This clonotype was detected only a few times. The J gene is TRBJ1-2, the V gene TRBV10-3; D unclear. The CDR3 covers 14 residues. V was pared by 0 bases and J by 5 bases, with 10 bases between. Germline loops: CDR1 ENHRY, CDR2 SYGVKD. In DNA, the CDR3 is TGTGCCATCAGTGAGTCCGCGTCCGCGTATGGCTACACCTTC. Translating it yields CAISESASAYGYTF.

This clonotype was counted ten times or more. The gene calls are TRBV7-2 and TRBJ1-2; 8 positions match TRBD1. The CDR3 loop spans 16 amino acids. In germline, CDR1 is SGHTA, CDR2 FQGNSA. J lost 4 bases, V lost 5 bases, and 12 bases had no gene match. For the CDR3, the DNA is TGTGCCAGCAGCAAAGGACAGGGTACGATTCGCTATGGCTACACCTTC. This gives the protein CASSKGQGTIRYGYTF.

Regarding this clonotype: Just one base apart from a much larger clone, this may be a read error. The CDR3 DNA reads TGTGCCAGCAAGGATACTAGACGAGTAGCCGGGGAGCTGTTTTTT. This encodes CASKDTRRVAGELFF. The chain employs TRBV3-1 and TRBJ2-2, with a tentative D call TRBD2 (5 bases). Germline assignment: CDR1 LGHDT and CDR2 YNNKEL (reference sequence). The ends were cut back, 7 bases at V and 6 bases at J, with 18 bases in the middle. The CDR3 runs to 15 residues.

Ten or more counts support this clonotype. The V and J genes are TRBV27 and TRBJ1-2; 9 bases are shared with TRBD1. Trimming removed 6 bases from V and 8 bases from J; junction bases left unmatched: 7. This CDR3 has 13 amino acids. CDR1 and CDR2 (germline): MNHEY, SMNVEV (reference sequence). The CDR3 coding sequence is TGTGCCAGCAGGACAGGGGGAGGGAGAGGCTACACCTTC. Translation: CASRTGGGRGYTF.

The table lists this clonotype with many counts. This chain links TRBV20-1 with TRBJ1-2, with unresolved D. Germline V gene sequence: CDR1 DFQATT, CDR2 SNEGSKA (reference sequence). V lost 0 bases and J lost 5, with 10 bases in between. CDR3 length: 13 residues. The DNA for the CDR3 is TGCAGTGCTAGAGATTGGAAGGCGTATGGCTACACCTTC. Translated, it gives CSARDWKAYGYTF.

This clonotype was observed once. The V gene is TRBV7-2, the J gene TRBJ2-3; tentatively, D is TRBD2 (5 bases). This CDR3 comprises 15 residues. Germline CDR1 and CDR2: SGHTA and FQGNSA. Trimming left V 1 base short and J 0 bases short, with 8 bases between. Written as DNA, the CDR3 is TGTGCCAGCAGCTTAGATAGCGCGAGCACAGATACGCAGTATTTT. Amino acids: CASSLDSASTDTQYF.

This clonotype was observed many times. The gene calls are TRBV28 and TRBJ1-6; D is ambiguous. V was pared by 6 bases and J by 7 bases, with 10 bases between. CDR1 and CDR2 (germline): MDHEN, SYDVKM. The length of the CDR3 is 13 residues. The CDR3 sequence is CASREGGNSPLHF. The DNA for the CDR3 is TGTGCCAGCAGAGAAGGTGGGAATTCACCCCTCCACTTT.

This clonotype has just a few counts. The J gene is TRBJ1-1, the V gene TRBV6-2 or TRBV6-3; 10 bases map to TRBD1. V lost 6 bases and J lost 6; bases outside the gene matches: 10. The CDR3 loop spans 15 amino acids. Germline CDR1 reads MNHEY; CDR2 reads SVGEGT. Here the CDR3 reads CASRDIETGGSEAFF. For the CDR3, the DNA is TGTGCCAGCAGAGATATCGAGACAGGGGGCTCTGAAGCTTTCTTT.

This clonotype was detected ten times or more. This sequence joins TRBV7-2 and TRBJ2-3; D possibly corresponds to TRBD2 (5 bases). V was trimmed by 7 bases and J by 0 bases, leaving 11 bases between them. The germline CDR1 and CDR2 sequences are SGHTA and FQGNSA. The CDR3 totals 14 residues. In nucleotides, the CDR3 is TGTGCCAGCACCCTCCGGGGAAGCACAGATACGCAGTATTTT. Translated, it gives CASTLRGSTDTQYF.

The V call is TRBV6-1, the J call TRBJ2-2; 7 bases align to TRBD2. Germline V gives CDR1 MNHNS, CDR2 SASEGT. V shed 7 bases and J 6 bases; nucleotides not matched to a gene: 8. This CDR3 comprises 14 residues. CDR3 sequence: CASNSLGGAGELFF. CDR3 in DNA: TGTGCCAGCAACTCACTGGGGGGGGCCGGGGAGCTGTTTTTT.

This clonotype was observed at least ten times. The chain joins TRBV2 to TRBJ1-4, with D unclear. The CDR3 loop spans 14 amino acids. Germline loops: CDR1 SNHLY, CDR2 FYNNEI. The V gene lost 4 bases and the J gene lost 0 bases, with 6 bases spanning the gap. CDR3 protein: CASSAFATNEKLFF. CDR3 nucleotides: TGTGCCAGCAGTGCGTTTGCAACTAATGAAAAACTGTTTTTT.

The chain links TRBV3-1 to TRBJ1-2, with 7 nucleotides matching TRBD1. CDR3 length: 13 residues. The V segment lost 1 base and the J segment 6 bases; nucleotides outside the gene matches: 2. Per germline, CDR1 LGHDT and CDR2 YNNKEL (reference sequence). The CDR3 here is CASSQGRGNGYTF. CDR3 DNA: TGTGCCAGCAGCCAAGGCAGGGGGAATGGCTACACCTTC.

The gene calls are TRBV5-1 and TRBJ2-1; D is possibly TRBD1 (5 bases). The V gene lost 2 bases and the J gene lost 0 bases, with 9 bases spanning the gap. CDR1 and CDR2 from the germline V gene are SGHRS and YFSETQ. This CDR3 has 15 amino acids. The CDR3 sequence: CASSLGHSSYNEQFF. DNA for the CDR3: TGCGCCAGCAGCTTAGGACACTCCTCCTACAATGAGCAGTTCTTC.

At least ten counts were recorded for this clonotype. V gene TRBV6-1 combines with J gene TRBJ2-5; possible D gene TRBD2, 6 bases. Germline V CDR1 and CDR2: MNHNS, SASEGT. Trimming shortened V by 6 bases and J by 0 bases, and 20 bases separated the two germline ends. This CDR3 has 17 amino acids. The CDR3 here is CASRRTVAREYQETQYF. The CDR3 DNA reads TGTGCCAGCAGGAGGACCGTAGCTCGGGAGTACCAAGAGACCCAGTACTTC.

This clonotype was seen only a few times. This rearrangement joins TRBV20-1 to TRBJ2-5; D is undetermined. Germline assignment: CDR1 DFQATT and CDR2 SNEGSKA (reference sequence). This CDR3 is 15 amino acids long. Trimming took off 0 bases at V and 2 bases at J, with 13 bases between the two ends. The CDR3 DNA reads TGCAGTGCTAGAGATAAAAGGATCCTTCAAGAGACCCAGTACTTC. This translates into CSARDKRILQETQYF.

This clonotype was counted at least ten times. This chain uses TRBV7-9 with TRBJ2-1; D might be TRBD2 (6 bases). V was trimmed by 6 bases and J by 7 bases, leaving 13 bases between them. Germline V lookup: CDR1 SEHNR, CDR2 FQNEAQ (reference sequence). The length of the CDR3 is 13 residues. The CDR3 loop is CASRPGRGNEQFF. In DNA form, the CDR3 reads TGTGCCAGCAGGCCAGGCCGGGGGAATGAGCAGTTCTTC.

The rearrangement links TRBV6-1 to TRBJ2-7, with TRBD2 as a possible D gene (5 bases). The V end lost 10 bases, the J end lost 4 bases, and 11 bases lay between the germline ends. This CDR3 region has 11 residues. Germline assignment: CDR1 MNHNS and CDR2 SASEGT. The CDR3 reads CATSPGYEQYV. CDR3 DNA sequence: TGTGCCACCTCCCCGGGATACGAGCAGTACGTC.

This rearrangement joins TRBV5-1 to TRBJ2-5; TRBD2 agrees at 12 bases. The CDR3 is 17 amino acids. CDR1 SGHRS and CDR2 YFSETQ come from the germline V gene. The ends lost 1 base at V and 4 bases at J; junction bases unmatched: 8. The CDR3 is CASSLSGLAGRGETQYF. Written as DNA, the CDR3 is TGCGCCAGCAGCTTGAGCGGACTAGCGGGGAGGGGAGAGACCCAGTACTTC.

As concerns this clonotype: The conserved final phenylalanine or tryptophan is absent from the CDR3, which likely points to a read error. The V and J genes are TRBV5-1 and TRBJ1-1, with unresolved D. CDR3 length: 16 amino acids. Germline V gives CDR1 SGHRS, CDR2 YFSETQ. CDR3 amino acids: CASSSVEVSMNTEAFL. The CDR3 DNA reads TGTGCCAGCAGCTCGGTAGAGGTCAGCATGAACACTGAAGCTTTCCTT.

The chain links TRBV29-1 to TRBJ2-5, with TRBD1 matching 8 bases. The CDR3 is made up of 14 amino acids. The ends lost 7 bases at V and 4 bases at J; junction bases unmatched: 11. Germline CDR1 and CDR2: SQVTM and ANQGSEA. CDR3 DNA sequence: TGCAGCGCCCTGACAGGGGCGCGGGCAGAGACCCAGTACTTC. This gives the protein CSALTGARAETQYF.

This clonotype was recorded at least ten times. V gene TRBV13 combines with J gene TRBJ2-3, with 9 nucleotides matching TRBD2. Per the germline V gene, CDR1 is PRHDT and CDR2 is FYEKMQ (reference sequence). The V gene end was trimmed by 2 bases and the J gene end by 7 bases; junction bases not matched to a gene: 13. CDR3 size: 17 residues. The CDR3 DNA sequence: TGTGCCAGCAGCTTAAGACAGCGGGAGGCTTTCGTTTATACGCAGTATTTT. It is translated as CASSLRQREAFVYTQYF.

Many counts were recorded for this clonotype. DNA of the CDR3: TGTGCCAGCAGACCACGACTGCCGGAGACCCAGTACTTC. This translates into CASRPRLPETQYF. The chain joins TRBV28 to TRBJ2-5; D not resolved. Germline values: CDR1 MDHEN, CDR2 SYDVKM. CDR3 length equals 13 residues. Trimming cost V 6 bases and J 5 bases, with 13 bases left between them.

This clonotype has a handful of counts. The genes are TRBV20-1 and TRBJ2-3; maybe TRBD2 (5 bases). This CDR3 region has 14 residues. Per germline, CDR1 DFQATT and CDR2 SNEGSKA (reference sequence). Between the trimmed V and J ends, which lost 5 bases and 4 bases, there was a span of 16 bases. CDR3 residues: CSALSSTSSDTQYF. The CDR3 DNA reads TGCAGTGCTCTTTCCTCTACTAGTTCAGATACGCAGTATTTT.

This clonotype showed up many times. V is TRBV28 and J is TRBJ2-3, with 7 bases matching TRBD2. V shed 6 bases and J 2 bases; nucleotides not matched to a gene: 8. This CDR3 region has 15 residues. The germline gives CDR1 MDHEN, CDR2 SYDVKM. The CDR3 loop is CASSQPGLLTDTQYF. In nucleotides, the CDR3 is TGTGCCAGCAGCCAACCGGGACTACTCACAGATACGCAGTATTTT.

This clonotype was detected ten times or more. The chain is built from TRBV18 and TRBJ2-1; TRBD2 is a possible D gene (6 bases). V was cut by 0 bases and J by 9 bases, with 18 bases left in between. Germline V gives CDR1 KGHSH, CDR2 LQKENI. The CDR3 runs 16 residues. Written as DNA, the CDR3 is TGTGCCAGCTCACCACCGACGGGAGCGTCGGCAAGTGAGCAGTTCTTC. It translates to CASSPPTGASASEQFF.